Shown below are 2 T cell receptor beta chains from a single sample sequenced in a study of blood T cell repertoires in COVID-19. Profiled with immunoSEQ multiplex PCR; TCRdb holds only in-frame clones, not every one. The sample includes fewer than 110,000 clones, about 89% of them seen just once. The material sequenced was peripheral blood. The receptors stem from a man in his fifties with acute or convalescent COVID-19.

The CDR3 region has the DNA TGTGCCAGCAGTTTTCCGGGGGATTCACCCCTCCACTTT. It specifies CASSFPGDSPLHF. The chain couples TRBV27 to TRBJ1-6, with a weak D call TRBD1 (5 bases). The germline CDR1 and CDR2 sequences are MNHEY and SMNVEV (reference sequence). The CDR3 sequence is 13 residues long. Trimming stripped 3 bases from V and 8 bases from J, with 8 bases between.

This clone was detected once. The rearrangement links TRBV6-5 to TRBJ1-2; TRBD1 aligns across 8 bases. Germline V lookup: CDR1 MNHEY, CDR2 SVGAGI. After removal of 2 bases from V and 2 bases from J, the junction contained 4 bases not matched to a gene. This CDR3 spans 15 amino acids. The CDR3 DNA sequence: TGTGCCAGCAGTTACCAGGGGGCCCTGAACTATGGCTACACCTTC. This encodes CASSYQGALNYGYTF.